Given below is one T cell receptor (beta chain) in context. What it binds is not known. This sample is drawn from a study of cytotoxic CD8 clonotypes in ibrutinib-treated CLL. The intended depth for sequencing was 1 in 200,000 to 1 in 1 million T cells. The method was immunoSEQ multiplex PCR; TCRdb's version includes in-frame clones alone and lacks a portion of them. This table has about 250,000 clones, 70% appearing once. Whole-study results and caveats: Clonality climbed at ibrutinib response, then dropped toward baseline at progression. Sampling schedules were unmatched across sustained-remission and progressing patients.

CDR3 size: 14 residues. V lost 4 bases and J lost 1, with 8 bases in between. Germline CDR1 and CDR2: MNHEY and SMNVEV (reference sequence). From cryopreserved PBMCs came approximately 1.9 micrograms of genomic DNA used for TCR beta libraries. Sequenced material: PBMCs, taken after 24 months of ibrutinib treatment. The V call is TRBV27, the J call TRBJ2-4; tentative D call: TRBD2 (6 bases). This receptor was obtained from a human donor with chronic lymphocytic leukemia. CDR3 loop: CASSSGGAKNIQYF. CDR3 in DNA: TGTGCCAGCAGTTCTGGAGGGGCCAAAAACATTCAGTACTTC.